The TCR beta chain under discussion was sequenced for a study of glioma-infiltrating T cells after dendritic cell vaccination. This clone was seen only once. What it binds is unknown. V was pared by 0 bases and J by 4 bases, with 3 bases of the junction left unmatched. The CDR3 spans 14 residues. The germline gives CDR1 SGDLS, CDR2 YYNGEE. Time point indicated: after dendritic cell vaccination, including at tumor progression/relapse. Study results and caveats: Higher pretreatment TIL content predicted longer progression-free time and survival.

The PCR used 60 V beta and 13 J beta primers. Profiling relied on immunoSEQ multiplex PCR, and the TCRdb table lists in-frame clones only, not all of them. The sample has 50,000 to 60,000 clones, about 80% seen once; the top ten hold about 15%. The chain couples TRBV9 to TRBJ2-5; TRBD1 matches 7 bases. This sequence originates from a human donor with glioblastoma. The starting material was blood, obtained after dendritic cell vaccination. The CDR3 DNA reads TGTGCCAGCAGCGTAGGCCAGGGGGTAGAGACCCAGTACTTC. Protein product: CASSVGQGVETQYF.